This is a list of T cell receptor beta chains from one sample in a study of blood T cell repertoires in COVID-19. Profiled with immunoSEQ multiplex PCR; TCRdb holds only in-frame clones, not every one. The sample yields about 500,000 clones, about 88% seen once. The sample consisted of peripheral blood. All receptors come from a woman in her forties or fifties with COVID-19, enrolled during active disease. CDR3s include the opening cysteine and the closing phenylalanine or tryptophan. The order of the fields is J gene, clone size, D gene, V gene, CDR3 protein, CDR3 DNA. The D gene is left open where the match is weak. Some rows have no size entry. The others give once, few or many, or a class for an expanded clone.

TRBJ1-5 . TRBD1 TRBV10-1 CASSVEPGQGLRSQPQHF TGCGCCAGCAGTGTTGAACCGGGACAGGGATTAAGAAGTCAGCCCCAGCATTTT
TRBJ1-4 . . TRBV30 CAWIRGGGRSNEKLFF TGTGCCTGGATCCGTGGGGGGGGCAGGTCTAATGAAAAACTGTTTTTT
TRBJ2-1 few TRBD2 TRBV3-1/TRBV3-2 CASSSRGGGRGRNEQFF TGTGCCAGCAGCTCAAGAGGTGGCGGGAGGGGGAGGAATGAGCAGTTCTTC
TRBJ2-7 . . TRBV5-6 CASSGDIYEQYF TGTGCCAGCAGCGGGGACATCTACGAGCAGTACTTC
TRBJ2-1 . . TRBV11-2 CASSLYSSASSYNEQFF TGTGCCAGCAGCTTATACTCCAGTGCTAGCTCCTACAATGAGCAGTTCTTC
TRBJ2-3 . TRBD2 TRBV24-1 CATSDTGLAGGPPGDTQYF TGTGCCACCAGTGACACCGGACTAGCGGGGGGGCCCCCCGGTGATACGCAGTATTTT
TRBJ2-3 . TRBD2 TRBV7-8 CASSPRLAGGPDTQYF TGTGCCAGCAGCCCTCGACTAGCGGGGGGGCCGGATACGCAGTATTTT
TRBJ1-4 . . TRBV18 CASSPLAEEMVFF TGTGCCAGCTCACCACTAGCCGAAGAGATGGTGTTTTTT
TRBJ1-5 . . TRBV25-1 CASSDGGRNQPQHF TGTGCCAGCAGTGATGGGGGCAGAAATCAGCCCCAGCATTTT
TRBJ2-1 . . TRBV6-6 CASSYGRDEQFF TGTGCCAGCAGTTACGGGCGGGACGAGCAGTTCTTC
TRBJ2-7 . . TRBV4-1 CASSQRGSDFSYEQYF TGCGCCAGCAGCCAACGGGGGTCCGACTTCTCCTACGAGCAGTACTTC
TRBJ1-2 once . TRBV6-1 CASSSRSTNYGYTF TGTGCCAGCAGTTCGAGGAGCACTAACTATGGCTACACCTTC
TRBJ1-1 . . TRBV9 CASSVEGDKDTEAFF TGTGCCAGCAGCGTAGAGGGGGACAAGGACACTGAAGCTTTCTTT
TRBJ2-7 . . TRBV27 CASSLYRALAYEQYF TGTGCCAGCAGTTTATACAGGGCCCTTGCCTACGAGCAGTACTTC
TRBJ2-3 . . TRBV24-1 CATSPFSGVGADTQYF TGTGCCACCAGTCCATTCAGCGGAGTTGGGGCAGATACGCAGTATTTT
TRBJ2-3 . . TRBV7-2 CASSPWAGTDTQYF TGTGCCAGCAGCCCTTGGGCAGGCACAGATACGCAGTATTTT
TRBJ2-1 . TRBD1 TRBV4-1 CASSQAGQGAYNEQFF TGCGCCAGCAGCCAGGCGGGACAGGGGGCATACAATGAGCAGTTCTTC
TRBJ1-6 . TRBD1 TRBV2 CASRAGTGADNSPLHF TGTGCCAGCAGAGCCGGGACAGGGGCGGATAATTCACCCCTCCACTTT
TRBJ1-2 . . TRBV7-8 CASSFFSRPDPYGYTF TGTGCCAGCAGCTTTTTTTCTAGGCCCGACCCGTATGGCTACACCTTC
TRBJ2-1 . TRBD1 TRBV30 CAWGTGGDEQFF TGTGCCTGGGGGACAGGGGGGGATGAGCAGTTCTTC
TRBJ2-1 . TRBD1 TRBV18 CASSPLPPGQGDEQFF TGTGCCAGCTCACCCCTACCCCCGGGACAGGGGGATGAGCAGTTCTTC
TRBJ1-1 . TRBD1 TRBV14 CASSPTGTLEAFF TGTGCCAGCAGCCCGACAGGGACTCTAGAAGCTTTCTTT
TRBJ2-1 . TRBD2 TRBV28 CASSLVAGGSYNEQFF TGTGCCAGCAGTTTAGTAGCGGGGGGCTCCTACAATGAGCAGTTCTTC
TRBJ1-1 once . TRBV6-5 CASDWGNTEAFF TGTGCCAGCGATTGGGGCAACACTGAAGCTTTCTTT
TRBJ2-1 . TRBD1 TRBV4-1 CASSRALSRGNEQFF TGCGCCAGCAGCCGCGCTCTTTCCAGGGGGAATGAGCAGTTCTTC
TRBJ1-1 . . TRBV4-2 CASSQGYSRVVIDTEAFF TGTGCCAGCAGCCAAGGCTACTCGAGGGTTGTGATCGACACTGAAGCTTTCTTT
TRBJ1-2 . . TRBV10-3 CAISESKGRHYGYTF TGTGCCATCAGTGAGTCGAAGGGGCGTCACTATGGCTACACCTTC